The sequence of this TCR beta chain was determined in a study of OX40 agonist ivuxolimab in advanced cancers. Study findings and constraints: There was clonal expansion of CD4+ and CD8+ blood T cells by week 6 at 0.1 to 3.0 mg/kg.

Germline CDR1 is LNHDA and CDR2 is SQIVND (reference sequence). V lost 6 bases and J 6 bases, leaving 15 bases between the germline ends. CDR3 length equals 14 residues. Only in-frame clones appear in the TCRdb table, and some are missing; sequencing was by immunoSEQ multiplex PCR. This sample has around 83,000 clones, with around 90% found just once. Concerning this clone itself: The target antigen is unknown.

The sample was CD4+ or CD8+ T cells sorted from blood, taken in a trial of the OX40 agonist ivuxolimab. The TCR comes from an adult with an advanced solid tumor such as melanoma, head and neck, liver or kidney cancer. This sequence joins TRBV19 and TRBJ2-4; D possibly matches TRBD1 or TRBD2 (5 bases each). CDR3 region: CASSQTGTLNIQYF. The CDR3 DNA sequence: TGTGCCAGTAGCCAAACCGGGACGTTAAACATTCAGTACTTC.